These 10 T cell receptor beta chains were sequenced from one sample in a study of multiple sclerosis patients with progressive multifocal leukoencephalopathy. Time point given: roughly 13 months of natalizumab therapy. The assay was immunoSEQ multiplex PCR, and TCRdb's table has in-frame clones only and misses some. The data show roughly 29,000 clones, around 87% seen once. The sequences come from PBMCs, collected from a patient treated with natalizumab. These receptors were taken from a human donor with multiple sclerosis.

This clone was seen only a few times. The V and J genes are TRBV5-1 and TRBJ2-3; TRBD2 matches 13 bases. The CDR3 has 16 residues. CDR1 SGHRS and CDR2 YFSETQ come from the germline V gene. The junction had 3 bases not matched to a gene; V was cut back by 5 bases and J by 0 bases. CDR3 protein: CASRQLAGGSTDTQYF. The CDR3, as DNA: TGCGCCAGCAGGCAACTAGCGGGGGGGAGCACAGATACGCAGTATTTT.

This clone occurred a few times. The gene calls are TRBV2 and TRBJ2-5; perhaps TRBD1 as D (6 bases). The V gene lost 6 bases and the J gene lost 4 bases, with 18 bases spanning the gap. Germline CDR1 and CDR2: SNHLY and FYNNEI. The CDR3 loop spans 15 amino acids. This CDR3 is CASRTTGLGGETQYF. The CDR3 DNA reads TGTGCCAGCAGGACCACAGGGCTAGGTGGAGAGACCCAGTACTTC.

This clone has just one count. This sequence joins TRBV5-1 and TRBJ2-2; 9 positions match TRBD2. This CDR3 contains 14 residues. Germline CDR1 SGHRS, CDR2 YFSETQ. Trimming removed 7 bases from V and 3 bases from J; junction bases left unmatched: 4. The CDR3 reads CASLAGEYTGELFF. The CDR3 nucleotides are TGCGCCAGCTTAGCGGGGGAATACACCGGGGAGCTGTTTTTT.

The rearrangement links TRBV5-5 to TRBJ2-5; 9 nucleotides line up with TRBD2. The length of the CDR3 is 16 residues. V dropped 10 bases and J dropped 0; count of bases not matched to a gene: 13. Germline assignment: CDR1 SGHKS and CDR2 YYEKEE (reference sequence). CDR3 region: CASKWGPSGDQETQYF. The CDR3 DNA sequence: TGTGCCTCAAAATGGGGTCCTAGCGGGGACCAAGAGACCCAGTACTTC. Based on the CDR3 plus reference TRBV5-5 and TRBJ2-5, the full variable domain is DAGVTQSPTHLIKTRGQQVTLRCSPISGHKSVSWYQQVLGQGPQFIFQYYEKEERGRGNFPDRFSARQFPNYSSELNVNALLLGDSALYLCASKWGPSGDQETQYFGPGTRLLVL.

Here the CDR3 DNA reads TGTGCCAGCAGCTTAAATCGACACCAGGGCGACGAGCAGTTCTTC. Amino acids: CASSLNRHQGDEQFF. The chain has TRBV7-3 and TRBJ2-1; D may be TRBD1 (5 bases). The CDR3 contains 15 residues. The V and J ends lost 1 base and 10 bases respectively, with 17 bases between them. Per the germline V gene, CDR1 is SGHTA and CDR2 is FQGTGA.

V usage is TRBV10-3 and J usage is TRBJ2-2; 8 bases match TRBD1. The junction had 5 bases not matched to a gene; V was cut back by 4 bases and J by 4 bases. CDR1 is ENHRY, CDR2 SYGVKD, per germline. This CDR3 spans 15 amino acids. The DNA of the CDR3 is TGTGCCATCAGTGTAAGGACAGGGAGCACCGGGGAGCTGTTTTTT. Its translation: CAISVRTGSTGELFF.

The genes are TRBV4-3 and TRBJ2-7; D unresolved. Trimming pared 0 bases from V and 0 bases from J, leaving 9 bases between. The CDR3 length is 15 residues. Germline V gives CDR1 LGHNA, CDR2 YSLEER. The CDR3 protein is CASSQDWVSSYEQYF. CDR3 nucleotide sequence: TGCGCCAGCAGCCAAGATTGGGTGAGCTCCTACGAGCAGTACTTC.

The CDR3: CASRGRDRAEKQYF. The CDR3 DNA reads TGTGCCAGCAGAGGGCGGGACCGGGCTGAAAAGCAGTACTTC. The chain combines TRBV28 with TRBJ2-7; the D gene is possibly TRBD2 (6 bases). Germline V gives CDR1 MDHEN, CDR2 SYDVKM. V was clipped by 6 bases and J by 8 bases, with 20 bases between them. CDR3 size: 14 residues. Together with reference TRBV28 and TRBJ2-7, the CDR3 gives the full variable domain: DVKVTQSSRYLVKRTGEKVFLECVQDMDHENMFWYRQDPGLGLRLIYFSYDVKMKEKGDIPEGYSVSREKKERFSLILESASTNQTSMYLCASRGRDRAEKQYFGPGTRLTVT.

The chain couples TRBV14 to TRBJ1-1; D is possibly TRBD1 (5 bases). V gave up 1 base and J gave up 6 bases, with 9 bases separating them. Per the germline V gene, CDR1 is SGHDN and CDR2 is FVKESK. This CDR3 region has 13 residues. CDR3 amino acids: CASSQGWGPEAFF. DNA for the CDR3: TGTGCCAGCAGCCAAGGATGGGGCCCTGAAGCTTTCTTT.

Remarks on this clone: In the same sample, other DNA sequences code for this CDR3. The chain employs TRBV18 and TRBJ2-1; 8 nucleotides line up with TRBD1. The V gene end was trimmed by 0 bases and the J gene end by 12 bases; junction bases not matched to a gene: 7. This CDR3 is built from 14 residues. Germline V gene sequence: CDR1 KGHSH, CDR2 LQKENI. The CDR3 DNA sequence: TGTGCCAGCTCACCACCTAATTCCGGACAGGGGCAGTTCTTC. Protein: CASSPPNSGQGQFF.